Each of the 21 T cell receptor beta chains below was sequenced from the same sample in a study of response to subunit inactivated influenza vaccine. TCRdb redid the calling of the RT-PCR reads with MiXCR, one entry per CDR3 protein. The sample lists some 480,000 distinct CDR3 sequences, about 10% seen once, with about an eighth in the top ten. This material consisted of PBMCs from blood, taken roughly 48 days after vaccination. Receptors were obtained from a man between 45 and 60 years old who received an inactivated influenza vaccine.

This chain links TRBV4-3 with TRBJ2-5, with 9 bases that match TRBD2. Trimming removed 0 bases from V and 0 bases from J; junction bases left unmatched: 5. Germline CDR1 and CDR2: LGHNA and YSLEER. The CDR3 length is 17 residues. CDR3 region: CASSQDSTSGYQETQYF. In nucleotides, the CDR3 is TGCGCCAGCAGCCAAGATTCGACTAGCGGTTACCAAGAGACCCAGTACTTC.

There are many counts of this clonotype. The J gene is TRBJ2-7, the V gene TRBV27; TRBD2 might be the D (5 bases). The germline V gene encodes CDR1 MNHEY and CDR2 SMNVEV (reference sequence). The V end was cut by 9 bases, the J end by 6 bases, with 9 bases between. This CDR3 region has 10 residues. This chain's CDR3 is CASLLAEQYF. The CDR3 DNA follows: TGTGCCAGTCTGCTAGCCGAGCAGTACTTC.

The genes are TRBV18 and TRBJ2-5; 8 bases agree with TRBD1. The CDR3 loop spans 15 amino acids. Germline lookup yields CDR1 KGHSH and CDR2 LQKENI. V dropped 4 bases and J dropped 0; count of bases not matched to a gene: 4. The CDR3 loop is CASSLSDRDQETQYF. CDR3 DNA sequence: TGTGCCAGCTCACTTTCGGACAGGGACCAAGAGACCCAGTACTTC.

The chain recombines TRBV12-3 or TRBV12-4 with TRBJ1-6; D is perhaps TRBD1 (5 bases). The ends were cut back, 1 base at V and 10 bases at J, with 14 bases in the middle. The CDR3 totals 15 residues. CDR3 DNA: TGTGCCAGCAGTTTAGTGGGGGTTGGAGTCTCACCCCTCCACTTT. Translating gives CASSLVGVGVSPLHF.

This chain uses TRBV18 with TRBJ2-5, with D unresolved. CDR3 size: 13 residues. Germline-derived CDR1 and CDR2 are KGHSH and LQKENI. Trimming left V 2 bases short and J 11 bases short, with 15 bases between. This CDR3 is CASSPIGSIHQYF. Written as DNA, the CDR3 is TGTGCCAGCTCACCAATTGGATCGATTCATCAGTACTTC.

V gene TRBV19 combines with J gene TRBJ1-1; D is possibly TRBD1 (5 bases). The CDR3 spans 13 residues. V was cut by 7 bases and J by 3 bases, with 12 bases left in between. The germline gives CDR1 LNHDA, CDR2 SQIVND (reference sequence). The DNA of the CDR3 is TGTGCCAGTACCTGGAGCAGGGACACTGAAGCTTTCTTT. This translates into CASTWSRDTEAFF.

The V gene is TRBV18, the J gene TRBJ1-1; the match to TRBD1 covers 10 bases. Looked up from germline, CDR1 is KGHSH and CDR2 is LQKENI. The CDR3 is 14 residues long. V lost 6 bases to trimming and J lost 4 bases; unmatched junction nucleotides: 5. In DNA, the CDR3 is TGTGCCAGCTCCGGACAGGGGGGTGGCACTGAAGCTTTCTTT. This sequence encodes CASSGQGGGTEAFF.

This clonotype was counted ten times or more. The chain is built from TRBV7-8 and TRBJ1-5; 7 nucleotides agree with TRBD1. With V trimmed by 5 bases and J by 2 bases, 9 bases remained unmatched. Germline assignment: CDR1 SGHVS and CDR2 FQNEAQ. There are 16 residues in the CDR3. The CDR3 loop reads CASSRNDRAGNQPQHF. In DNA form, the CDR3 reads TGTGCCAGCAGCCGGAACGACAGGGCTGGCAATCAGCCCCAGCATTTT.

The chain is built from TRBV6-1 and TRBJ2-5; TRBD1 matches 8 bases. The trim removed 4 bases at V and 4 bases at J, leaving 5 bases unmatched. This CDR3 is built from 14 residues. CDR1 MNHNS and CDR2 SASEGT come from the germline V gene. CDR3 nucleotide sequence: TGTGCCAGCAGTGTGCAGGGGGCTCGAGAGACCCAGTACTTC. Translating it yields CASSVQGARETQYF.

The V gene is TRBV4-2, the J gene TRBJ2-5; tentatively, D is TRBD2 (5 bases). The V gene's germline CDR1 is LGHNA and CDR2 YNFKEQ. The ends were cut back, 0 bases at V and 3 bases at J, with 11 bases in the middle. The CDR3 covers 15 residues. The CDR3 spells CASSQEALVKETQYF. Written as DNA, the CDR3 is TGTGCCAGCAGCCAAGAGGCACTAGTAAAAGAGACCCAGTACTTC.

This clonotype was counted only a few times. The genes are TRBV18 and TRBJ1-1; unclear D gene. The germline gives CDR1 KGHSH, CDR2 LQKENI. The CDR3 is 15 amino acids. V shed 6 bases and J shed 0 bases, with 14 bases lying between them. The CDR3 bases are TGTGCCAGCTCCTATCAAGGAGGGATGAACACTGAAGCTTTCTTT. It encodes CASSYQGGMNTEAFF.

The J gene is TRBJ2-7, the V gene TRBV12-3 or TRBV12-4, with unresolved D. V lost 6 bases and J lost 5, with 20 bases in between. This CDR3 has 15 residues. The CDR3 nucleotides are TGTGCCAGCAGCCCGACCGAATCAATGCCCCACGAGCAGTACTTC. Protein sequence: CASSPTESMPHEQYF.

This clonotype occurred a few times. This chain connects TRBV20-1 to TRBJ2-7, with 8 bases fitting TRBD1. Germline V lookup: CDR1 DFQATT, CDR2 SNEGSKA (reference sequence). The CDR3 covers 13 residues. V gave up 5 bases and J gave up 3 bases; unmatched junction bases: 6. The CDR3 spells CSAPRTGIYEQYF. The CDR3 nucleotides read TGCAGTGCTCCCCGGACAGGGATCTACGAGCAGTACTTC.

This clonotype was counted only a few times. The chain joins TRBV12-3 or TRBV12-4 to TRBJ2-2; D unclear. V lost 2 bases, J lost 3 bases, and 7 bases lay in between. The CDR3 totals 14 residues. The CDR3 nucleotides are TGTGCCAGCAGTTTAAAAGGGTACACCGGGGAGCTGTTTTTT. Its translation is CASSLKGYTGELFF.

The J gene is TRBJ2-1, the V gene TRBV7-8, with D perhaps matching TRBD2 (5 bases). CDR1 and CDR2 from the germline V gene are SGHVS and FQNEAQ. CDR3 size: 15 residues. V lost 0 bases, J lost 6 bases, and 12 bases lay in between. CDR3 coding DNA: TGTGCCAGCAGCTTAGCCGTGACTAAGGCCAATGAGCAGTTCTTC. Translated: CASSLAVTKANEQFF.

This chain uses TRBV7-9 with TRBJ1-2; no clear D gene. V lost 5 bases to trimming and J lost 3 bases, with 10 bases between them. Germline V gene sequence: CDR1 SEHNR, CDR2 FQNEAQ (reference sequence). The CDR3 consists of 13 residues. In DNA form, the CDR3 reads TGTGCCAGCAGCGATGGCACTTACTATGGCTACACCTTC. This translates into CASSDGTYYGYTF.

This clonotype was picked up a small number of times. This chain links TRBV7-2 with TRBJ2-1, with TRBD2 matching over 10 bases. The V gene end was trimmed by 5 bases and the J gene end by 4 bases; junction bases not matched to a gene: 5. Germline V lookup: CDR1 SGHTA, CDR2 FQGNSA. This CDR3 has 15 amino acids. Written as DNA, the CDR3 is TGTGCCAGCAGCAGTAGCGGGAGGATTTACAATGAGCAGTTCTTC. Encoded protein: CASSSSGRIYNEQFF.

This clonotype was picked up many times. V usage is TRBV20-1 and J usage is TRBJ2-7; 7 bases map to TRBD1. The CDR3 is 16 amino acids. V dropped 1 base and J dropped 2; count of bases not matched to a gene: 11. Per germline, CDR1 DFQATT and CDR2 SNEGSKA (reference sequence). DNA for the CDR3: TGCAGTGCTAGAGCCCTAGGGACAGTGAAACCCTACGAGCAGTACTTC. Its protein is CSARALGTVKPYEQYF.

The rearrangement uses TRBV6-2 or TRBV6-3 and TRBJ2-4; TRBD1 matches 9 bases. There are 17 residues in the CDR3. With 2 bases clipped from V and 7 bases from J, the junction kept 12 bases outside the gene matches. From germline, CDR1 is MNHEY and CDR2 SVGEGT. The CDR3 sequence is CASSYSRDRVSRNIQYF. The CDR3 DNA sequence: TGTGCCAGCAGTTACAGCCGGGACAGGGTCTCTCGGAACATTCAGTACTTC.

This clonotype was observed a few times. This chain links TRBV29-1 with TRBJ2-1; D perhaps matches TRBD2 (6 bases). The CDR3 runs to 12 residues. With 5 bases removed from V and 3 bases from J, the gap between germline ends came to 8 bases. The germline CDR1 and CDR2 sequences are SQVTM and ANQGSEA. For the CDR3, the DNA is TGCAGCGTTTCCGGGGGCTACAATGAGCAGTTCTTC. This translates into CSVSGGYNEQFF.

The table lists this clonotype with many counts. This chain links TRBV29-1 with TRBJ2-7; no definite D call. The germline V and J ends were trimmed by 7 bases and 3 bases, with 13 bases remaining between them. This CDR3 is 12 amino acids long. Germline V gene lookup returns CDR1 SQVTM and CDR2 ANQGSEA. The CDR3: CSALDGYYEQYF. The CDR3 bases are TGCAGCGCTTTGGACGGCTACTACGAGCAGTACTTC.